This is a list of T cell receptor beta chains from one sample in a study of T cell repertoires in cytomegalovirus infection. Which antigens these TCRs recognize remains unknown. TCRdb independently ran MiXCR on the reads; one entry per CDR3 protein. Of some 120,000 distinct CDR3 sequences detected, 32% appear once; the ten largest clones hold roughly three fifths. The sequencing used CD8+ T cells from cultured PBMCs, collected from culture after CMV antigen stimulation. All receptors come from a human donor in good health (CMV status not recorded). Some clones in this sample may be carry-over from other donors' samples. CDR3s include the opening cysteine and the closing phenylalanine or tryptophan. Each record gives: clone size, D gene, V gene, J gene, CDR3 protein, CDR3 DNA. A D gene is named only where the DNA matches it firmly. Clone size is shown for a subset of rows, as once, few, many or a class of expanded clone.

size: NA; D: TRBD1; V: TRBV7-6; J: TRBJ2-7; CDR3: CASSPTGGRLMYEQYF; DNA: TGTGCCAGCAGCCCAACAGGGGGCAGGTTGATGTACGAGCAGTACTTC
size: many; D: NA; V: TRBV20-1; J: TRBJ2-7; CDR3: CSARVARAPYEQYF; DNA: TGCAGTGCTAGAGTCGCCAGGGCACCCTACGAGCAGTACTTC
size: few; D: NA; V: TRBV7-6; J: TRBJ2-1; CDR3: CASSLAAGLGYNEQFF; DNA: TGTGCCAGCAGCTTAGCCGCCGGGTTGGGGTACAATGAGCAGTTCTTC
size: NA; D: NA; V: TRBV25-1; J: TRBJ2-7; CDR3: CASSETPQEGHEQYF; DNA: TGTGCCAGCAGTGAAACCCCCCAGGAGGGTCACGAGCAGTACTTC
size: NA; D: NA; V: TRBV9; J: TRBJ1-1; CDR3: CASSVGDTEAFF; DNA: TGTGCCAGCAGCGTAGGGGACACTGAAGCTTTCTTT
size: few; D: NA; V: TRBV4-1; J: TRBJ2-1; CDR3: CASSQIADKSNEQFF; DNA: TGCGCCAGCAGCCAAATAGCGGATAAAAGCAATGAGCAGTTCTTC
size: few; D: TRBD2; V: TRBV10-3; J: TRBJ2-5; CDR3: CAISDNGLAGGRGETQYF; DNA: TGTGCCATCAGTGACAACGGACTAGCGGGGGGAAGGGGAGAGACCCAGTACTTC
size: NA; D: NA; V: TRBV6-4; J: TRBJ1-2; CDR3: CASSDTPQAFSYGYTF; DNA: TGTGCCAGCAGTGACACCCCTCAGGCGTTTTCTTATGGCTACACCTTC
size: few; D: NA; V: TRBV19; J: TRBJ1-5; CDR3: CASSIVSGQGRNQPQHF; DNA: TGTGCCAGTAGTATCGTTTCGGGGCAAGGGAGGAATCAGCCCCAGCATTTT
size: NA; D: TRBD1; V: TRBV6-1; J: TRBJ1-2; CDR3: CASSPYLTGNYGYTF; DNA: TGTGCCAGCAGTCCCTACTTGACAGGGAACTATGGCTACACCTTC
size: few; D: TRBD1; V: TRBV6-2/TRBV6-3; J: TRBJ1-2; CDR3: CASSYPQGTADYGYTF; DNA: TGTGCCAGCAGTTACCCTCAAGGGACAGCCGATTATGGCTACACCTTC
size: NA; D: NA; V: TRBV6-1; J: TRBJ2-3; CDR3: CASSELSVSTDTQYF; DNA: TGTGCCAGCAGTGAATTATCCGTGAGCACAGATACGCAGTATTTT
size: NA; D: NA; V: TRBV6-4; J: TRBJ2-1; CDR3: CASSVDGEYNEQFF; DNA: TGTGCCAGCAGTGTGGACGGGGAGTACAATGAGCAGTTCTTC
size: NA; D: TRBD1; V: TRBV7-9; J: TRBJ1-2; CDR3: CASSSDDRANYGYTF; DNA: TGTGCCAGCAGCTCAGATGACAGGGCCAACTATGGCTACACCTTC
size: NA; D: TRBD1; V: TRBV13; J: TRBJ1-2; CDR3: CASSLGRQGSYYGYTF; DNA: TGTGCCAGCAGCTTAGGACGACAGGGGAGCTACTATGGCTACACCTTC
size: NA; D: TRBD1; V: TRBV5-1; J: TRBJ2-1; CDR3: CASKGPGTGEFNEQFF; DNA: TGCGCCAGCAAAGGTCCCGGGACAGGGGAGTTCAATGAGCAGTTCTTC
size: NA; D: NA; V: TRBV6-6; J: TRBJ1-2; CDR3: CASIIPGHGGYTF; DNA: TGTGCCAGCATCATTCCAGGGCACGGTGGCTACACCTTC
size: many; D: NA; V: TRBV27; J: TRBJ2-7; CDR3: CASSLSYLGLTSFEQYF; DNA: TGTGCCAGCAGTTTATCCTATTTAGGACTGACGTCGTTCGAGCAGTACTTC
size: few; D: TRBD1; V: TRBV12-3/TRBV12-4; J: TRBJ2-3; CDR3: CASSLDRTTDTQYF; DNA: TGTGCCAGCAGTTTGGACAGGACCACAGATACGCAGTATTTT
size: NA; D: TRBD2; V: TRBV27; J: TRBJ2-1; CDR3: CASSPTSGPYNEQFF; DNA: TGTGCCAGTAGTCCCACTAGCGGGCCCTACAATGAGCAGTTCTTC
size: NA; D: NA; V: TRBV6-1; J: TRBJ1-4; CDR3: CASSEALGGVNEKLFF; DNA: TGTGCCAGCAGTGAAGCGCTTGGCGGAGTTAATGAAAAACTGTTTTTT
size: many; D: NA; V: TRBV19; J: TRBJ2-2; CDR3: CASQPLTNTGELFF; DNA: TGTGCCAGCCAACCCCTCACGAACACCGGGGAGCTGTTTTTT
size: NA; D: TRBD1; V: TRBV28; J: TRBJ1-2; CDR3: CASRILRTGRVGYTF; DNA: TGTGCCAGCAGGATTCTTCGGACAGGGAGGGTTGGCTACACCTTC
size: NA; D: NA; V: TRBV4-1; J: TRBJ2-1; CDR3: CASSPGREWNEQFF; DNA: TGCGCCAGCAGCCCGGGCAGGGAATGGAATGAGCAGTTCTTC
size: NA; D: TRBD1; V: TRBV7-6; J: TRBJ2-3; CDR3: CASSGGQGIDTQYF; DNA: TGTGCCAGCAGCGGGGGACAGGGGATAGATACGCAGTATTTT
size: few; D: NA; V: TRBV4-1; J: TRBJ2-2; CDR3: CASSRSPGITGELFF; DNA: TGCGCCAGCAGCCGGAGTCCGGGAATCACCGGGGAGCTGTTTTTT